This T cell receptor beta chain appears in the sequencing data of a study of T-cell reconstitution after alpha-beta-depleted transplantation in children. Ten or more counts support this clonotype. During its preparation, the TCRbeta library received unique molecular identifiers. MiXCR, run by TCRdb on the PCR reads, gives a single entry per CDR3 protein. The sample includes about 200,000 distinct CDR3 sequences, 6.3% of them seen just once. The CDR3 is made up of 15 amino acids. The ends were cut back, 0 bases at V and 8 bases at J, with 16 bases in the middle. Germline V gene sequence: CDR1 LGHNA, CDR2 YNFKEQ.

The chain links TRBV4-2 to TRBJ1-1; D gene uncertain. The source material was PBMCs, sampled before TCRalphabeta/CD19-depleted stem cell transplant. The sequence was obtained from a girl in the first two years of life with combined immunodeficiency, due to receive a stem cell transplant. Written as DNA, the CDR3 is TGTGCCAGCAGCCAAGATCGAGCTTCGCGGACGGAAGCTTTCTTT. This translates into CASSQDRASRTEAFF.